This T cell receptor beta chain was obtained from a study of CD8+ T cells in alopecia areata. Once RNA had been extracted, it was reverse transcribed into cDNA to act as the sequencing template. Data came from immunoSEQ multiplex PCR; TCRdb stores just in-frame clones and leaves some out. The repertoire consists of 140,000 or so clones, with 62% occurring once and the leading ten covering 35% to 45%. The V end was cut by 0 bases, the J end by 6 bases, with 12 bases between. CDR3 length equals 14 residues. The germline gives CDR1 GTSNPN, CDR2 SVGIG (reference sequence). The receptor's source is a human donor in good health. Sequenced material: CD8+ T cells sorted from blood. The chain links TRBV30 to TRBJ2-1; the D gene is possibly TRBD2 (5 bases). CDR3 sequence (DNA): TGTGCCTGGAGTGTCGGCGCGGGCGGCAATGAGCAGTTCTTC. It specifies CAWSVGAGGNEQFF.